The 22 T cell receptor beta chains reported below all come from one sample, sequenced in a study of response to subunit inactivated influenza vaccine. Each CDR3 protein is one row after TCRdb ran MiXCR on the RT-PCR reads. Of more than 700,000 distinct CDR3 sequences in the sample, approximately 21% were seen once. The source material was PBMCs from blood, sampled roughly 5 days after vaccination. These receptors were obtained from a man aged 50 or older who received an inactivated influenza vaccine.

V is TRBV18 and J is TRBJ2-6; no clear D. The CDR3 totals 15 residues. Trimming took off 4 bases at V and 1 base at J, with 8 bases between the two ends. Germline V gene sequence: CDR1 KGHSH, CDR2 LQKENI. The CDR3, as DNA: TGTGCCAGCTCACTACAACAGTCTGGGGCCAACGTCCTGACTTTC. Translated: CASSLQQSGANVLTF. The full variable domain, in which reference TRBV18 and TRBJ2-6 provide the parts outside the CDR3, is NAGVMQNPRHLVRRRGQEARLRCSPMKGHSHVYWYRQLPEEGLKFMVYLQKENIIDESGMPKERFSAEFPKEGPSILRIQQVVRGDSAAYFCASSLQQSGANVLTFGAGSRLTVL.

The V call is TRBV19, the J call TRBJ2-1; possibly TRBD2 for D (5 bases). CDR1 and CDR2 from the germline V gene are LNHDA and SQIVND (reference sequence). The CDR3 spans 15 residues. Deletions cut 0 bases from V and 3 bases from J, with 9 bases between. CDR3 bases: TGTGCCAGTAGTATAGACGGCGGAGGCTACAATGAGCAGTTCTTC. Its translation is CASSIDGGGYNEQFF.

This clonotype was counted between two and nine times. The rearrangement uses TRBV6-1 and TRBJ2-3; 12 nucleotides agree with TRBD2. The V segment lost 6 bases and the J segment 1 base; nucleotides outside the gene matches: 5. The CDR3 length is 16 residues. Looked up from germline, CDR1 is MNHNS and CDR2 is SASEGT. CDR3 coding DNA: TGTGCCAGCAGACAGAGGACTAGCGGGGGCACAGATACGCAGTATTTT. The encoded protein is CASRQRTSGGTDTQYF.

This clonotype was observed a few times. The chain joins TRBV10-3 to TRBJ1-2; 7 nucleotides match TRBD1. The V gene end was trimmed by 3 bases and the J gene end by 4 bases; junction bases not matched to a gene: 8. Germline V gene data show CDR1 as ENHRY and CDR2 as SYGVKD. CDR3 size: 15 residues. The CDR3, as DNA: TGTGCCATCAGTGACGCGGGACAGTCCCTCTATGGCTACACCTTC. Encoded protein: CAISDAGQSLYGYTF.

The genes are TRBV3-1 and TRBJ2-7; no clear D gene. Trimming stripped 6 bases from V and 3 bases from J, with 15 bases between. The CDR3 is 14 amino acids. Germline CDR1 reads LGHDT; CDR2 reads YNNKEL (reference sequence). The CDR3 loop is CASSRRTPGYEQYF. CDR3 in DNA: TGTGCCAGCAGTCGTCGGACCCCGGGCTACGAGCAGTACTTC.

This clonotype was detected only a few times. Written as DNA, the CDR3 is TGTGCCAGTAAAAATCCGGGACTAGCGGGAAGCGGTGGGGAGCTGTTTTTT. It is translated as CASKNPGLAGSGGELFF. The V call is TRBV12-3 or TRBV12-4, the J call TRBJ2-2, with 13 bases identical to TRBD2. The CDR3 runs 17 residues. V shed 9 bases and J 8 bases; nucleotides not matched to a gene: 15.

There are a few counts of this clonotype. CDR3 DNA: TGCAGTGCCTACAGGAGGAGCTCCTATAATTCACCCCTCCACTTT. It codes for CSAYRRSSYNSPLHF. The chain uses TRBV20-1 and TRBJ1-6; weak D call: TRBD1 (5 bases). The CDR3 covers 15 residues. Trimming stripped 6 bases from V and 0 bases from J, with 12 bases between. Germline V CDR1 and CDR2: DFQATT, SNEGSKA (reference sequence).

The gene calls are TRBV5-1 and TRBJ2-3; TRBD2 matches 11 bases. This CDR3 comprises 16 residues. Germline V gene sequence: CDR1 SGHRS, CDR2 YFSETQ. After removal of 0 bases from V and 4 bases from J, the junction contained 4 bases not matched to a gene. CDR3 DNA sequence: TGCGCCAGCAGCTTGGCCCCTAGCGGGGGGCCAGATACGCAGTATTTT. Protein product: CASSLAPSGGPDTQYF.

The chain is built from TRBV19 and TRBJ2-5, with 9 bases identical to TRBD1. CDR1 and CDR2 (germline): LNHDA, SQIVND (reference sequence). Trimming took 1 base from V and 4 from J; bases not matched to a gene: 4. The CDR3 is 15 residues long. CDR3 in DNA: TGTGCCAGTAGTATAGGGGACAGGGTCCCAGAGACCCAGTACTTC. This translates into CASSIGDRVPETQYF. The full variable domain, completed using reference TRBV19 and TRBJ2-5, is DGGITQSPKYLFRKEGQNVTLSCEQNLNHDAMYWYRQDPGQGLRLIYYSQIVNDFQKGDIAEGYSVSREKKESFPLTVTSAQKNPTAFYLCASSIGDRVPETQYFGPGTRLLVL.

The chain joins TRBV6-1 to TRBJ2-6; D is unresolved. The CDR3 is made up of 17 amino acids. Trimming pared 7 bases from V and 0 bases from J, leaving 16 bases between. CDR1 and CDR2 (germline): MNHNS, SASEGT. The CDR3 DNA follows: TGTGCCAGCACCTGGGGTGCCAGCTCCTCTGGGGCCAACGTCCTGACTTTC. Protein product: CASTWGASSSGANVLTF.

The V gene is TRBV20-1, the J gene TRBJ1-5; 12 nucleotides agree with TRBD1. Germline values: CDR1 DFQATT, CDR2 SNEGSKA (reference sequence). The V and J ends lost 0 bases and 6 bases, in that order; junction bases with no gene match: 0. The CDR3 runs 14 residues. CDR3 DNA sequence: TGCAGTGCTAGAGAGGGACAGGGGGCTCAGCCCCAGCATTTT. This encodes CSAREGQGAQPQHF.

The rearrangement joins TRBV24-1 to TRBJ2-2; D might be TRBD1 (6 bases). Per the germline V gene, CDR1 is KGHDR and CDR2 is SFDVKD. This CDR3 comprises 15 residues. Trimming took off 7 bases at V and 1 base at J, with 12 bases between the two ends. The CDR3 region is CATRAGGLNTGELFF. CDR3 sequence (DNA): TGTGCCACCAGGGCTGGGGGCCTGAACACCGGGGAGCTGTTTTTT.

This clonotype came up a few times. The rearrangement links TRBV7-9 to TRBJ2-7; either TRBD1 or TRBD2 may supply D (5 bases each). This CDR3 region has 14 residues. V was shortened by 5 bases and J by 2 bases, with 13 bases between the two germline ends. From germline, CDR1 is SEHNR and CDR2 FQNEAQ (reference sequence). The CDR3 sequence: CASSPEGRTYEQYF. The CDR3, as DNA: TGTGCCAGCAGCCCCGAGGGGCGCACCTACGAGCAGTACTTC.

CDR3 DNA: TGTGCCAGCAGTTACAGCCAGTTCCAGCGGGGTGCCTACGAGCAGTACTTC. It is translated as CASSYSQFQRGAYEQYF. This rearrangement joins TRBV6-5 to TRBJ2-7; 7 nucleotides line up with TRBD2. Looked up from germline, CDR1 is MNHEY and CDR2 is SVGAGI. With V trimmed by 2 bases and J by 2 bases, 12 bases remained unmatched. The CDR3 covers 17 residues.

In its sample, this clonotype was seen a few times. The rearrangement links TRBV5-1 to TRBJ2-3; D could derive from TRBD1 or TRBD2 (6 bases each). Trimming left V 3 bases short and J 2 bases short, with 16 bases between. This CDR3 spans 16 amino acids. Germline CDR1 reads SGHRS; CDR2 reads YFSETQ. The CDR3 protein is CASSYRGLDHTDTQYF. The CDR3 DNA is TGCGCCAGCAGCTATCGGGGGCTGGACCACACAGATACGCAGTATTTT.

As to this clonotype: With a much larger clone just one base away, this may be a read error. The chain carries TRBV20-1 and TRBJ2-1; 8 bases agree with TRBD2. Germline V gene data show CDR1 as DFQATT and CDR2 as SNEGSKA (reference sequence). This CDR3 contains 14 residues. CDR3 region: CRAGTRHFTNEQFF. CDR3 nucleotide sequence: TGCAGAGCAGGGACTAGACATTTCACTAATGAGCAGTTCTTC.

This clonotype came up a few times. The chain links TRBV20-1 to TRBJ2-7; D gene unclear. The germline V gene encodes CDR1 DFQATT and CDR2 SNEGSKA (reference sequence). Between the trimmed V and J ends, which lost 6 bases and 2 bases, there was a span of 11 bases. The CDR3 consists of 12 residues. The CDR3 region has the DNA TGCAGTGCAGGCATCGGCCCCTACGAGCAGTACTTC. It specifies CSAGIGPYEQYF.

This clonotype was picked up a small number of times. The CDR3 loop is CASSPSRNGNEKLFF. CDR3 DNA: TGTGCCAGCAGCCCCTCCCGGAACGGGAATGAAAAACTGTTTTTT. The rearrangement joins TRBV7-9 to TRBJ1-4; D is uncertain. Germline loops: CDR1 SEHNR, CDR2 FQNEAQ (reference sequence). The CDR3 is made up of 15 amino acids. Trimming left V 5 bases short and J 5 bases short, with 15 bases between.

Many counts were recorded for this clonotype. CDR3 nucleotide sequence: TGCGCCAGCAGCATAGGGACAGTCCAAGAGACCCAGTACTTC. It codes for CASSIGTVQETQYF. The chain uses TRBV5-1 and TRBJ2-5; TRBD1 agrees at 7 bases. CDR1 SGHRS and CDR2 YFSETQ come from the germline V gene. The CDR3 has 14 residues. The ends lost 4 bases at V and 1 base at J; junction bases unmatched: 4.

This sequence joins TRBV20-1 and TRBJ2-5; 11 bases fit TRBD1. The V segment lost 6 bases and the J segment 5 bases; nucleotides outside the gene matches: 8. Germline V gene lookup returns CDR1 DFQATT and CDR2 SNEGSKA (reference sequence). The CDR3 is 14 residues long. The CDR3 region is CSAMGQGGMETQYF. The CDR3 nucleotides are TGCAGTGCGATGGGACAGGGGGGAATGGAGACCCAGTACTTC.

The chain joins TRBV10-3 to TRBJ2-1; D might be TRBD2 (5 bases). Germline assignment: CDR1 ENHRY and CDR2 SYGVKD. V gave up 8 bases and J gave up 0 bases, with 14 bases separating them. CDR3 length: 15 residues. The CDR3 protein is CAIRQDLNSYNEQFF. CDR3 sequence (DNA): TGTGCCATCCGTCAGGACTTAAACTCCTACAATGAGCAGTTCTTC.

The chain joins TRBV4-1 to TRBJ1-4; D is possibly TRBD1 (5 bases). V was clipped by 1 base and J by 8 bases, with 11 bases between them. Germline V lookup: CDR1 MGHRA, CDR2 YSYEKL. The length of the CDR3 is 14 residues. The CDR3 DNA reads as TGCGCCAGCAGCCAAGGGGGGTTCCCCGAAAAACTGTTTTTT. Residues: CASSQGGFPEKLFF.